This is a list of T cell receptor beta chains from one sample in a study of cytomegalovirus exposure and HLA in healthy donors. Some clones are missing from TCRdb's copy, which holds only in-frame ones; the method was immunoSEQ multiplex PCR. The table records 200,000 to 300,000 clones, roughly 89% of them present only once. Sequences were obtained from PBMCs. These receptors all come from a man in his late teens or twenties in good health and CMV-seronegative. CDR3s include the opening cysteine and the closing phenylalanine or tryptophan. The D gene is left open where the match is weak. Clone size is not always given. Where it is, it says once, few, many or a class for expanded clones.

D: TRBD1; J: TRBJ1-6; size: NA; V: TRBV6-6; CDR3: CASSTTGTVVSPLHF; DNA: TGTGCCAGCAGTACCACCGGGACAGTCGTTTCACCCCTCCACTTT
D: NA; J: TRBJ2-7; size: NA; V: TRBV28; CDR3: CASSFGIEVRYEQYF; DNA: TGTGCCAGCAGTTTTGGTATCGAGGTCCGCTACGAGCAGTACTTC
D: TRBD1; J: TRBJ2-3; size: NA; V: TRBV6-4; CDR3: CASSPTGGGDTQYF; DNA: TGTGCCAGCAGCCCGACAGGGGGAGGCGATACGCAGTATTTT
D: NA; J: TRBJ1-2; size: NA; V: TRBV5-4; CDR3: CARGGGCGYTF; DNA: TGTGCCAGGGGCGGGGGCTGCGGCTACACCTTC
D: TRBD1; J: TRBJ1-5; size: once; V: TRBV28; CDR3: CANGGQGRQPQHF; DNA: TGTGCCAACGGAGGACAGGGGCGTCAGCCCCAGCATTTT
D: NA; J: TRBJ2-5; size: NA; V: TRBV27; CDR3: CASSFASGGQETQYF; DNA: TGTGCCAGCAGTTTCGCGTCAGGGGGGCAAGAGACCCAGTACTTC
D: NA; J: TRBJ2-7; size: NA; V: TRBV18; CDR3: CASSPPSSGGQAYEQYF; DNA: TGTGCCAGCTCACCACCGTCGTCTGGGGGCCAAGCCTACGAGCAGTACTTC
D: TRBD1; J: TRBJ1-5; size: NA; V: TRBV6-5; CDR3: CASSYRGLGQPQHF; DNA: TGTGCCAGCAGTTACAGGGGGCTCGGTCAGCCCCAGCATTTT
D: NA; J: TRBJ2-1; size: NA; V: TRBV11-3; CDR3: CASSYNRNEQFF; DNA: TGTGCCAGCAGCTACAATCGCAATGAGCAGTTCTTC
D: NA; J: TRBJ1-4; size: NA; V: TRBV5-1; CDR3: CASSLDTTNEKLFF; DNA: TGCGCCAGCAGCTTGGACACAACTAATGAAAAACTGTTTTTT
D: NA; J: TRBJ2-7; size: NA; V: TRBV5-1; CDR3: CASSYRDTAYEQYF; DNA: TGCGCCAGCAGCTACCGGGACACGGCCTACGAGCAGTACTTC
D: TRBD2; J: TRBJ2-1; size: NA; V: TRBV4-3; CDR3: CASSQLAGVKFF; DNA: TGCGCCAGCAGTCAACTAGCGGGAGTTAAGTTCTTC
D: TRBD1; J: TRBJ2-7; size: NA; V: TRBV28; CDR3: CASIGGQGFEQYF; DNA: TGTGCCAGCATCGGGGGACAGGGGTTCGAGCAGTACTTC
D: TRBD1; J: TRBJ2-1; size: NA; V: TRBV6-5; CDR3: CASSMGQSYNEQFF; DNA: TGTGCCAGCAGTATGGGACAGAGCTACAATGAGCAGTTCTTC
D: NA; J: TRBJ2-1; size: NA; V: TRBV18; CDR3: CASSRQIDNEQFF; DNA: TGTGCCAGCTCAAGACAGATAGACAATGAGCAGTTCTTC
D: NA; J: TRBJ2-7; size: NA; V: TRBV7-7; CDR3: CASSPDLGSDEQYF; DNA: TGTGCCAGCAGTCCCGACTTAGGTTCAGACGAGCAGTACTTC
D: NA; J: TRBJ2-2; size: NA; V: TRBV9; CDR3: CASSVGGLNTGELFF; DNA: TGTGCCAGCAGCGTAGGTGGACTAAACACCGGGGAGCTGTTTTTT
D: NA; J: TRBJ2-5; size: few; V: TRBV25-1; CDR3: CASSANQETQYF; DNA: TGTGCCAGCAGTGCCAACCAAGAGACCCAGTACTTC
D: NA; J: TRBJ2-5; size: NA; V: TRBV11-2; CDR3: CASSLDRETQYF; DNA: TGTGCCAGCAGCTTAGATCGGGAGACCCAGTACTTC
D: NA; J: TRBJ1-1; size: NA; V: TRBV7-3; CDR3: CASSLTGPEINTEAFF; DNA: TGTGCCAGCAGCTTAACTGGGCCCGAAATCAACACTGAAGCTTTCTTT
D: NA; J: TRBJ1-3; size: NA; V: TRBV7-9; CDR3: CASSLGRGSGNTIYF; DNA: TGTGCCAGCAGCTTAGGTCGGGGGAGCGGAAACACCATATATTTT
D: TRBD1; J: TRBJ2-7; size: NA; V: TRBV11-3; CDR3: CASSIGTGNEQYF; DNA: TGTGCCAGCAGCATTGGGACAGGTAACGAGCAGTACTTC
D: TRBD2; J: TRBJ2-1; size: NA; V: TRBV5-1; CDR3: CASRFIWEGLFNEQFF; DNA: TGCGCCAGCAGGTTTATATGGGAGGGCCTTTTCAATGAGCAGTTCTTC
D: NA; J: TRBJ2-1; size: NA; V: TRBV10-2; CDR3: CASSFGQNEQFF; DNA: TGCGCCAGCAGCTTTGGACAGAATGAGCAGTTCTTC
D: NA; J: TRBJ2-1; size: NA; V: TRBV25-1; CDR3: CASSLYSTYNEQFF; DNA: TGTGCCAGCAGCCTATACAGTACCTACAATGAGCAGTTCTTC
D: NA; J: TRBJ2-3; size: NA; V: TRBV7-9; CDR3: CASSSVTDTQYF; DNA: TGTGCCAGCAGCTCCGTCACAGATACGCAGTATTTT
D: NA; J: TRBJ2-3; size: NA; V: TRBV18; CDR3: CASSQGPGTDTQYF; DNA: TGTGCCAGCTCGCAGGGGCCAGGCACAGATACGCAGTATTTT
D: TRBD1; J: TRBJ1-1; size: NA; V: TRBV7-9; CDR3: CASSLTGITEAFF; DNA: TGTGCCAGCAGTCTGACAGGGATCACTGAAGCTTTCTTT
D: NA; J: TRBJ1-1; size: NA; V: TRBV7-9; CDR3: CASSLVSGQASEAFF; DNA: TGTGCCAGCAGCTTAGTGTCAGGTCAGGCCTCTGAAGCTTTCTTT
D: TRBD1; J: TRBJ2-6; size: NA; V: TRBV5-1; CDR3: CASSLEDRAISGANVLTF; DNA: TGCGCCAGCAGCTTGGAGGACAGGGCCATCTCTGGGGCCAACGTCCTGACTTTC
D: TRBD1; J: TRBJ2-2; size: once; V: TRBV9; CDR3: CASSAEDRGAGELFF; DNA: TGTGCCAGCAGCGCGGAGGACAGGGGTGCCGGGGAGCTGTTTTTT
D: TRBD1; J: TRBJ1-3; size: NA; V: TRBV18; CDR3: CASSGQGTGNTIYF; DNA: TGTGCCAGTTCCGGACAGGGAACTGGAAACACCATATATTTT
D: TRBD1; J: TRBJ1-6; size: NA; V: TRBV5-1; CDR3: CASRRDRVSPLHF; DNA: TGCGCCAGCAGAAGGGACAGAGTTTCACCCCTCCACTTT
D: NA; J: TRBJ1-2; size: NA; V: TRBV4-3; CDR3: CASSQGSEGVKRGYTF; DNA: TGCGCCAGCAGCCAAGGGAGCGAGGGTGTTAAGAGGGGCTACACCTTC
D: NA; J: TRBJ2-2; size: NA; V: TRBV7-3; CDR3: CASSYSGHLNTGELFF; DNA: TGTGCCAGCAGCTACTCGGGACATCTGAACACCGGGGAGCTGTTTTTT
D: TRBD2; J: TRBJ2-7; size: NA; V: TRBV7-2; CDR3: CASSNLPSGGEQYF; DNA: TGTGCCAGCAGCAACCTCCCTAGCGGGGGAGAGCAGTACTTC
D: NA; J: TRBJ2-2; size: NA; V: TRBV4-1; CDR3: CASSQDRDGELFF; DNA: TGCGCCAGCAGCCAAGATAGAGACGGGGAGCTGTTTTTT
D: TRBD1; J: TRBJ2-2; size: NA; V: TRBV7-6; CDR3: CASSLSAGTGNTGELFF; DNA: TGTGCCAGCAGCTTAAGCGCCGGGACAGGGAACACCGGGGAGCTGTTTTTT
D: TRBD1; J: TRBJ1-1; size: NA; V: TRBV19; CDR3: CASSITQGATEAFF; DNA: TGTGCCAGTAGTATTACCCAGGGGGCCACTGAAGCTTTCTTT